The following is a T cell receptor (beta chain) sequence with its context. The sample is drawn from a study of blood T cell repertoires in COVID-19. The overall study: Researchers got acute and convalescent COVID-19 samples from the United States, Italy and Spain. PBMCs, B-cell-depleted T cells, or T cells were the source of the cDNA or gDNA that made up the material.

Original processing methods: Counts of nucleated cells, estimated from reference gene primer amplification, were obtained. TCRdb's table, derived via immunoSEQ multiplex PCR, lists solely in-frame clones and lacks some. Clone size and the V and J calls come from that table; the DNA yielded D and trimming. Here the sample spans some 140,000 clones, about 85% being singletons. Between the trimmed V and J ends, which lost 3 bases and 6 bases, there was a span of 18 bases. CDR1 is SGHVS, CDR2 FQNEAQ, per germline. CDR3 length: 16 residues. Followed longitudinally, the Seattle patients had been enrolled during active infection.

Source material: peripheral blood. The TCR originated in a man aged 55 to 70 with COVID-19, enrolled during active disease. This sequence joins TRBV7-8 and TRBJ1-5; D unclear. The CDR3 DNA follows: TGTGCCAGCAGCTTTTTCCTCGCCGAGATCGGTCAGCCCCAGCATTTT. This translates into CASSFFLAEIGQPQHF.